This record covers a single TCR beta chain. The sample is drawn from a study of blood T cell repertoires in COVID-19. Repertoires were generated with immunoSEQ multiplex PCR, while TCRdb's copy carries only in-frame clones and drops some. The sample consists of some 78,000 clones, roughly 84% of them appearing once. This CDR3 spans 18 amino acids. The germline V gene encodes CDR1 SGHRS and CDR2 YFSETQ. The trim removed 3 bases at V and 8 bases at J, leaving 19 bases unmatched. Material for sequencing was peripheral blood. The chain uses TRBV5-1 and TRBJ1-4; TRBD1 agrees at 7 bases. The sequence was collected from a man aged 50-60 years with acute or convalescent COVID-19. The DNA of the CDR3 is TGCGCCAGCAGCTCCTTAGGAACCACAGGGGTCGTTGGGGAAAAACTGTTTTTT. Translated: CASSSLGTTGVVGEKLFF.